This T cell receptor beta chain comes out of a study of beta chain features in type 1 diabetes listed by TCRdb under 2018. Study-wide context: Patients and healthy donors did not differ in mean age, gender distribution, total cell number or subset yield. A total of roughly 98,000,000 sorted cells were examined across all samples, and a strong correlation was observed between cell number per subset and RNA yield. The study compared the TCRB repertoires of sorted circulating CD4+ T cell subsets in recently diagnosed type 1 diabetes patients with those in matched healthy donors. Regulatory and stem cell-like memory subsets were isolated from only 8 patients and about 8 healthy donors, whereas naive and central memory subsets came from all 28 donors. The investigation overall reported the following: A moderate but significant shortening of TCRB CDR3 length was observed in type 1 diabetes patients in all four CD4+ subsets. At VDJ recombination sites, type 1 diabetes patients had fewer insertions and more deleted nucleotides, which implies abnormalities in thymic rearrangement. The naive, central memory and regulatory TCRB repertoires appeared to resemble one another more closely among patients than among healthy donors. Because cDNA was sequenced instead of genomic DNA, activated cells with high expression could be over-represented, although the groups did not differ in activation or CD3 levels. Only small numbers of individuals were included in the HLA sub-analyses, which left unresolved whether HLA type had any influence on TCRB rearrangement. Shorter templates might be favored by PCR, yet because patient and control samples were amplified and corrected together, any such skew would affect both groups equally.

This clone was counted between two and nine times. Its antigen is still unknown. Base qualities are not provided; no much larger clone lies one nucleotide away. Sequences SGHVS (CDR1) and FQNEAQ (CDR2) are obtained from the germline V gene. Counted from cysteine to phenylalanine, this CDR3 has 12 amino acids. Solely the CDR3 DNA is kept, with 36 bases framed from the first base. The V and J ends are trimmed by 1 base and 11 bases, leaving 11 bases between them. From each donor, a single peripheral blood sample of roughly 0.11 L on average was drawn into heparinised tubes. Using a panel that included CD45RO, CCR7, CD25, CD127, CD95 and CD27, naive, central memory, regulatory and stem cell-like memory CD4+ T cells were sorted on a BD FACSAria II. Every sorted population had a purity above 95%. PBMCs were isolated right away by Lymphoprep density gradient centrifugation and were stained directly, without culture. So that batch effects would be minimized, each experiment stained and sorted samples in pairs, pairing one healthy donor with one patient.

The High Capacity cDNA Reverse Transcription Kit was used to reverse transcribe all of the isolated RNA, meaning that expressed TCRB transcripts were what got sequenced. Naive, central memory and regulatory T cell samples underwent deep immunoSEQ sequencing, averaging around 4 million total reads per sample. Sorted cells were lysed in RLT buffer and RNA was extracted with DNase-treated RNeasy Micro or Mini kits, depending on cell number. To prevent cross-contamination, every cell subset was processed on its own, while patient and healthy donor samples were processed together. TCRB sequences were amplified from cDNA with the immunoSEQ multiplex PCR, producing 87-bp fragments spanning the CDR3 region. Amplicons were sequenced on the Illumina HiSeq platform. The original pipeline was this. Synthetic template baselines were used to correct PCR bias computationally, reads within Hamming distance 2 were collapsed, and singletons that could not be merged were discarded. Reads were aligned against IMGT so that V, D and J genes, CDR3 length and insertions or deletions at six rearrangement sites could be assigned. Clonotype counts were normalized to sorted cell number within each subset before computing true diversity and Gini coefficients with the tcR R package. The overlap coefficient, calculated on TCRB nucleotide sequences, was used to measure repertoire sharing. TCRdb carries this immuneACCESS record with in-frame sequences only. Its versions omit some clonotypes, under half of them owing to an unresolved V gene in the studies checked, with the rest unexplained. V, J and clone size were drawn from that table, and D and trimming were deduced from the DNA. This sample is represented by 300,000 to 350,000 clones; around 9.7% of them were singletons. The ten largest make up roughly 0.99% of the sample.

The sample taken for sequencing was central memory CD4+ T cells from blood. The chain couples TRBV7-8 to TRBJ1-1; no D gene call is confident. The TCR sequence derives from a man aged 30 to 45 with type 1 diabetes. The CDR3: CASSLDLSRAFF. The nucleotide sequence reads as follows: TGTGCCAGCAGCTTAGACCTATCCCGGGCTTTCTTT.